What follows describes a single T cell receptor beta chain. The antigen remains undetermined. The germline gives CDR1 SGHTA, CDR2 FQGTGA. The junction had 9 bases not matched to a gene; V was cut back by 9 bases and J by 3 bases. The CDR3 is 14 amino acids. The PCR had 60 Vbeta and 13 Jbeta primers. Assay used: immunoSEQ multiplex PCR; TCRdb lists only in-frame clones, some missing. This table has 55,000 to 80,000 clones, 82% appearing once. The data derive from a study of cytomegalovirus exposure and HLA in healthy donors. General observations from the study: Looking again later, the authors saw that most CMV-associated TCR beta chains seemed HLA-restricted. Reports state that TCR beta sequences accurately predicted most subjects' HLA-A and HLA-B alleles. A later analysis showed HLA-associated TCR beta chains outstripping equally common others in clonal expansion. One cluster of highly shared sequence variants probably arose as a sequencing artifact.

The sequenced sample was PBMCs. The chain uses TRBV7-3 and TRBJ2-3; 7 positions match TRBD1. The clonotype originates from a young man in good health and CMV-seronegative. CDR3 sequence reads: CASTTGNPTDTQYF. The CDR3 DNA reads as TGTGCCAGTACGACAGGGAATCCTACAGATACGCAGTATTTT.